This T cell receptor beta chain was identified during a study of T cell repertoires in cytomegalovirus infection. At the level of the study: Newly reported HLA-C-restricted and thoroughly characterized HLA-B-restricted CMV epitopes were employed. Indicated by public TCR beta signatures were CMV infection and matching HLA type. Findings and limits, study-wide: The response measured ex vivo was dominated by TCR beta clonotypes (HLA-C-restricted and CMV-specific).

V was pared by 5 bases and J by 4 bases, with 9 bases of the junction left unmatched. CDR3 length equals 16 residues. Germline CDR1 and CDR2: SEHNR and FQNEAQ (reference sequence). TCRdb called the reads again in MiXCR, with one record for every CDR3 protein. The sample records about 890,000 distinct CDR3 sequences, approximately 31% being singletons. This clonotype was seen ten or more times. Its antigen is not identified. The sequence derives from a human donor in good health (CMV status not recorded). Some clones in this sample may be carry-over from other donors' samples. The source material was cultured CD8+ T cells from PBMCs, sampled from culture after CMV antigen stimulation. The V gene is TRBV7-9, the J gene TRBJ2-1, with 9 bases aligning to TRBD1. The CDR3 bases are TGTGCCAGCAGCCAAACAGGGGGCTGGAAGTACAATGAGCAGTTCTTC. Its translation is CASSQTGGWKYNEQFF. The full variable domain, completed using reference TRBV7-9 and TRBJ2-1, is DTGVSQNPRHKITKRGQNVTFRCDPISEHNRLYWYRQTLGQGPEFLTYFQNEAQLEKSRLLSDRFSAERPKGSFSTLEIQRTEQGDSAMYLCASSQTGGWKYNEQFFGPGTRLTVL.